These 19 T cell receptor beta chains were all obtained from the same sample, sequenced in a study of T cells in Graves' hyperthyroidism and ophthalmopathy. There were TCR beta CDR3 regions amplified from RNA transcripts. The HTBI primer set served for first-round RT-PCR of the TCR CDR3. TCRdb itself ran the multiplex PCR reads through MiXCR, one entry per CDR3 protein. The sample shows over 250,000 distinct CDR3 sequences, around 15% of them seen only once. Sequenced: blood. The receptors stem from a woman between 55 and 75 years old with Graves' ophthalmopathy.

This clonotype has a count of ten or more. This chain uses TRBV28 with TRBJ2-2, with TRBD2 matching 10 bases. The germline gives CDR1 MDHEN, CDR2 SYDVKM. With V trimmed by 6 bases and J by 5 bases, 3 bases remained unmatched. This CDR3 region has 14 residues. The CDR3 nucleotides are TGTGCCAGCAGAGCTAGCGGGAGTACCGGGGAGCTGTTTTTT. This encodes CASRASGSTGELFF.

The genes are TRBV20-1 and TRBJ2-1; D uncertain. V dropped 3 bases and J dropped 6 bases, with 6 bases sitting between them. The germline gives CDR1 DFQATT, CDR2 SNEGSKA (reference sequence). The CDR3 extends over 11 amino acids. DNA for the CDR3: TGCAGTGCTAGCGGGCCCAATGAGCAGTTCTTC. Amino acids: CSASGPNEQFF.

The CDR3 nucleotides are TGCGCCAGCAGCCCGGGGACTAGCGTAGAGGGAGAGACCCAGTACTTC. It codes for CASSPGTSVEGETQYF. V usage is TRBV5-1 and J usage is TRBJ2-5; TRBD2 agrees at 10 bases. The CDR3 sequence is 16 residues long. The junction had 10 bases not matched to a gene; V was cut back by 4 bases and J by 4 bases. Germline V gene sequence: CDR1 SGHRS, CDR2 YFSETQ.

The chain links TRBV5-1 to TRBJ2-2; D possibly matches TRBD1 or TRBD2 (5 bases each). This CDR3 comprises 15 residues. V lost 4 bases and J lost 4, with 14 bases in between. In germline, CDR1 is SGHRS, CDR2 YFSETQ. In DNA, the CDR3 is TGCGCCAGCAGCCCTGGGGGATACGGCACCGGGGAGCTGTTTTTT. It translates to CASSPGGYGTGELFF.

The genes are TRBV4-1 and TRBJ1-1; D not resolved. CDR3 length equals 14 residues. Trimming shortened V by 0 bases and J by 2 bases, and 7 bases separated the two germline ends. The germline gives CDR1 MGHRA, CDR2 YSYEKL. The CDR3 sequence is CASSQDYSNTEAFF. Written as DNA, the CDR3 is TGCGCCAGCAGCCAAGATTACAGTAACACTGAAGCTTTCTTT.

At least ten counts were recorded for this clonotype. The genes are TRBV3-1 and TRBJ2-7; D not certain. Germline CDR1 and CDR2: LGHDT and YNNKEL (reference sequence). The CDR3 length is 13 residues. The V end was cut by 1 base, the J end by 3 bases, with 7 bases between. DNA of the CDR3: TGTGCCAGCAGCCAAGTTTTCAGCTACGAGCAGTACTTC. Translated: CASSQVFSYEQYF.

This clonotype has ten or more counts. The CDR3 protein is CASSLGQGQDGYTF. In DNA form, the CDR3 reads TGTGCCAGCAGCCTGGGACAGGGGCAGGATGGCTACACCTTC. The rearrangement links TRBV7-9 to TRBJ1-2; 10 bases map to TRBD1. Germline trimming cut 5 bases from V and 6 bases from J; bases unmatched to any gene: 6. This CDR3 contains 14 residues. Germline lookup yields CDR1 SEHNR and CDR2 FQNEAQ (reference sequence). The full variable domain, completed using reference TRBV7-9 and TRBJ1-2, is DTGVSQNPRHKITKRGQNVTFRCDPISEHNRLYWYRQTLGQGPEFLTYFQNEAQLEKSRLLSDRFSAERPKGSFSTLEIQRTEQGDSAMYLCASSLGQGQDGYTFGSGTRLTVV.

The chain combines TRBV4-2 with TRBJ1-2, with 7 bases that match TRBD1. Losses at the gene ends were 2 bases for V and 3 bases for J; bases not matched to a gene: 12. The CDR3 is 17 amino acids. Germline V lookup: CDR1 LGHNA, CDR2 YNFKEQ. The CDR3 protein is CASSQWSTTGDYYGYTF. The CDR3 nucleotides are TGTGCCAGCAGCCAATGGTCAACCACAGGGGACTACTATGGCTACACCTTC.

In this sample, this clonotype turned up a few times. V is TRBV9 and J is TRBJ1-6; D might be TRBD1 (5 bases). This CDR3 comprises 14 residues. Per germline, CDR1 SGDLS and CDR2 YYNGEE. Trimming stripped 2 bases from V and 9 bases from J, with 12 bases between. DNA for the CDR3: TGTGCCAGCAGCGTGGACAAGCTTGCTTCACCCCTCCACTTT. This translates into CASSVDKLASPLHF. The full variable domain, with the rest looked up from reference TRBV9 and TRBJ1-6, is DSGVTQTPKHLITATGQRVTLRCSPRSGDLSVYWYQQSLDQGLQFLIQYYNGEERAKGNILERFSAQQFPDLHSELNLSSLELGDSALYFCASSVDKLASPLHFGNGTRLTVT.

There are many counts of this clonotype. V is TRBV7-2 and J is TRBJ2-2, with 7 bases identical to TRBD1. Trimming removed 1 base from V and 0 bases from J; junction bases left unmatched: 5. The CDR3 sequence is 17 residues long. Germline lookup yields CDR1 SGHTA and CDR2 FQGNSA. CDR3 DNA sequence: TGTGCCAGCAGCTTAGTTTCCGGGACAGCGAACACCGGGGAGCTGTTTTTT. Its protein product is CASSLVSGTANTGELFF.

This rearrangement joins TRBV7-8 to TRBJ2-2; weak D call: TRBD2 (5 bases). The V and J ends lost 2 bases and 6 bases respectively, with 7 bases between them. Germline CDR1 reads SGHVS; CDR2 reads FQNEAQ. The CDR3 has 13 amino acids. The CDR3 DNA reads TGTGCCAGCAGCTTACGGCGGGCCGGGGAGCTGTTTTTT. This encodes CASSLRRAGELFF.

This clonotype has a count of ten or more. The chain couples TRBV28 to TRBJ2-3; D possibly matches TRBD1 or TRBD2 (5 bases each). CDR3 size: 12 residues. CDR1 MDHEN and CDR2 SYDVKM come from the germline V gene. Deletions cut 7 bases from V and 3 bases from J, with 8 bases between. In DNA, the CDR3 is TGTGCCAGCAAGAGGGGAACAGATACGCAGTATTTT. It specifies CASKRGTDTQYF.

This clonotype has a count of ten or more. The CDR3 sequence is CASSIGDSPRGYGYTF. The CDR3 DNA follows: TGCGCCAGCAGCATTGGGGACAGCCCCAGGGGTTATGGCTACACCTTC. The chain couples TRBV5-1 to TRBJ1-2, with 7 bases fitting TRBD1. Losses at the gene ends were 4 bases for V and 5 bases for J; bases not matched to a gene: 14. Germline-derived CDR1 and CDR2 are SGHRS and YFSETQ. This CDR3 is built from 16 residues.

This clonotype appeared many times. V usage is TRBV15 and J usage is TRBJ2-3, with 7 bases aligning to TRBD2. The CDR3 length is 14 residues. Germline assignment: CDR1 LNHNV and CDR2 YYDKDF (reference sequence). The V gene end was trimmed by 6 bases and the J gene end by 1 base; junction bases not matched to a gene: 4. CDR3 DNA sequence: TGTGCCACCAGGGCGACTAGCCGCACAGATACGCAGTATTTT. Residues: CATRATSRTDTQYF.

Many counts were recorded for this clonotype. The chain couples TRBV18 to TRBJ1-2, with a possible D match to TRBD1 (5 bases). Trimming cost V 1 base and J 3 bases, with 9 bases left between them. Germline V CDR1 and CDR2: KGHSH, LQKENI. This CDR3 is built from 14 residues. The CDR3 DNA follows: TGTGCCAGCTCACCACGTATGGGGCACTATGGCTACACCTTC. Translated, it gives CASSPRMGHYGYTF. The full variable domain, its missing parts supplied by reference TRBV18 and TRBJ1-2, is NAGVMQNPRHLVRRRGQEARLRCSPMKGHSHVYWYRQLPEEGLKFMVYLQKENIIDESGMPKERFSAEFPKEGPSILRIQQVVRGDSAAYFCASSPRMGHYGYTFGSGTRLTVV.

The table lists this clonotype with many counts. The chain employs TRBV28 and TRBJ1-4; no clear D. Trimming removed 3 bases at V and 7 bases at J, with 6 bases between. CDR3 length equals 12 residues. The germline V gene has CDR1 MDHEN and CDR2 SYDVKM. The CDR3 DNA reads TGTGCCAGCAGTTTGAGCCCTGAAAAACTGTTTTTT. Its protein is CASSLSPEKLFF.

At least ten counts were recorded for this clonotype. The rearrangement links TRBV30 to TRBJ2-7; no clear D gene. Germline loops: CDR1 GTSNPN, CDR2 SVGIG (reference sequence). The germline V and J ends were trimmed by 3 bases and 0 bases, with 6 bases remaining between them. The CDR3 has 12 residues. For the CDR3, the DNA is TGTGCCTGGAGGGTCTACTCCTACGAGCAGTACTTC. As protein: CAWRVYSYEQYF.

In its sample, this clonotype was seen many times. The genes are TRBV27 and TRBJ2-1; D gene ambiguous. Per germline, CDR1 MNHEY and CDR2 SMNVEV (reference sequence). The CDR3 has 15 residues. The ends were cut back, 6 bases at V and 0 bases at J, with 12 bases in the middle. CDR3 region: CASRSDASSYNEQFF. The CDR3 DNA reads TGTGCCAGCAGGTCGGACGCTAGCTCCTACAATGAGCAGTTCTTC.

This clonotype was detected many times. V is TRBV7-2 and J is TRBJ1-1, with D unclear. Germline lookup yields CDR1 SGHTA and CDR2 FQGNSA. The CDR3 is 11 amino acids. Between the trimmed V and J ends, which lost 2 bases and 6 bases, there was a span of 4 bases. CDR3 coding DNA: TGTGCCAGCAGCTTAAGGGCTGAAGCTTTCTTT. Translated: CASSLRAEAFF.